The next 32 T cell receptor beta chains were all read from a single sample in a study of blood T cells in healthy people across ages. A sample-barcoded 5' primer and a J-beta primer mix were used in a second PCR of roughly 6 to 11 cycles. Each CDR3 protein gets one entry after TCRdb re-called the 5' RACE reads with MiXCR. The sample lists about 1,600,000 distinct CDR3 sequences, around two fifths occurring once. The sequencing sample was made of blood. The source of these receptors is a woman under 30 in good health.

This chain's CDR3 is CSVSGTGRYEQYF. In DNA, the CDR3 is TGCAGCGTCTCCGGGACAGGGAGGTACGAGCAGTACTTC. The V and J genes are TRBV29-1 and TRBJ2-7; TRBD1 matches 9 bases. V lost 6 bases to trimming and J lost 4 bases; unmatched junction nucleotides: 7. This CDR3 is built from 13 residues. Germline V lookup: CDR1 SQVTM, CDR2 ANQGSEA.

This clonotype was seen repeatedly, ten times or more. The genes are TRBV9 and TRBJ2-7, with D tentatively TRBD1 (6 bases). Trimming left V 5 bases short and J 7 bases short, with 16 bases between. The CDR3 totals 13 residues. The germline V gene encodes CDR1 SGDLS and CDR2 YYNGEE. The CDR3 DNA follows: TGTGCCAGCAGTTGGGACACTCAGGGGGAGCAGTACTTC. Protein sequence: CASSWDTQGEQYF.

This clonotype has just a few counts. The rearrangement joins TRBV12-3 or TRBV12-4 to TRBJ1-5; TRBD1 might be the D (5 bases). V was clipped by 3 bases and J by 5 bases, with 8 bases between them. The CDR3 runs to 13 residues. The CDR3, as DNA: TGTGCCAGCAGTTTTTCCAGGGATCAGCCCCAGCATTTT. This codes for CASSFSRDQPQHF.

This clonotype has more than one count but fewer than ten. The chain recombines TRBV14 with TRBJ2-1; tentative D call: TRBD2 (5 bases). Germline assignment: CDR1 SGHDN and CDR2 FVKESK. Trimming stripped 0 bases from V and 4 bases from J, with 13 bases between. CDR3 length: 16 amino acids. The CDR3 spells CASSQDRADLYNEQFF. The CDR3 nucleotides read TGTGCCAGCAGCCAAGATCGAGCGGATTTATACAATGAGCAGTTCTTC.

V is TRBV4-1 and J is TRBJ2-5; 11 positions agree with TRBD2. This CDR3 comprises 19 residues. V dropped 1 base and J dropped 4; count of bases not matched to a gene: 14. Germline CDR1 reads MGHRA; CDR2 reads YSYEKL. The CDR3 here is CASSQAGPPASGRRETQYF. DNA for the CDR3: TGCGCCAGCAGCCAAGCCGGCCCCCCGGCTAGCGGGAGGCGAGAGACCCAGTACTTC.

This clonotype came up a few times. This chain joins TRBV20-1 and TRBJ2-1, with D tentatively TRBD1 (5 bases). Trimming shortened V by 5 bases and J by 10 bases, and 15 bases separated the two germline ends. The germline gives CDR1 DFQATT, CDR2 SNEGSKA (reference sequence). The CDR3 consists of 12 residues. Written as DNA, the CDR3 is TGCAGTGCTCCGCCCGTCCGACAGGAGCAGTTCTTC. Its translation: CSAPPVRQEQFF.

In its sample, this clonotype was seen a few times. The chain joins TRBV2 to TRBJ2-3; D perhaps matches TRBD1 (5 bases). Trimming removed 4 bases from V and 4 bases from J, with 12 bases in between. The CDR3 is 14 amino acids. The germline CDR1 and CDR2 sequences are SNHLY and FYNNEI. The CDR3 loop reads CASSGYRQADTQYF. The CDR3 DNA sequence: TGTGCCAGCAGTGGGTACAGGCAGGCAGATACGCAGTATTTT.

The rearrangement joins TRBV11-2 to TRBJ2-7; TRBD1 might be the D (5 bases). V shed 5 bases and J shed 0 bases, with 17 bases lying between them. Germline loops: CDR1 SGHAT, CDR2 FQNNGV. This CDR3 comprises 16 residues. The CDR3 region is CASSPVRGPSSYEQYF. The CDR3, as DNA: TGTGCCAGCAGCCCCGTAAGGGGCCCCAGCTCCTACGAGCAGTACTTC.

This clonotype was found a few times. V usage is TRBV5-1 and J usage is TRBJ2-5; D not resolved. The CDR3 runs to 14 residues. The germline V gene has CDR1 SGHRS and CDR2 YFSETQ. V lost 2 bases to trimming and J lost 0 bases, with 8 bases between them. The DNA for the CDR3 is TGCGCCAGCAGCTTATACCGGGACCAAGAGACCCAGTACTTC. This encodes CASSLYRDQETQYF. The whole variable domain, filled in from reference TRBV5-1 and TRBJ2-5, reads KAGVTQTPRYLIKTRGQQVTLSCSPISGHRSVSWYQQTPGQGLQFLFEYFSETQRNKGNFPGRFSGRQFSNSRSEMNVSTLELGDSALYLCASSLYRDQETQYFGPGTRLLVL.

The chain joins TRBV20-1 to TRBJ2-2; a weak D match, TRBD1 (5 bases). Trimming took off 6 bases at V and 7 bases at J, with 9 bases between the two ends. The CDR3 covers 11 residues. Germline V gene lookup returns CDR1 DFQATT and CDR2 SNEGSKA (reference sequence). CDR3 sequence: CSAGQSGELFF. For the CDR3, the DNA is TGCAGTGCCGGACAAAGCGGGGAGCTGTTTTTT.

This chain uses TRBV27 with TRBJ2-3, with 12 bases lining up with TRBD2. Germline values: CDR1 MNHEY, CDR2 SMNVEV (reference sequence). CDR3 length equals 18 residues. Trimming at V came to 5 bases and at J to 2 bases, leaving 11 bases not matched to a gene. The chain's CDR3 is CASSLRRTSGTTTDTQYF. The CDR3, as DNA: TGTGCCAGCAGTCTTCGAAGGACTAGCGGGACGACCACAGATACGCAGTATTTT.

The chain couples TRBV5-1 to TRBJ2-7; maybe TRBD2 (5 bases). The J call is in doubt because the DNA end fits TRBJ2-1 better. Germline CDR1 SGHRS, CDR2 YFSETQ. The CDR3 extends over 14 amino acids. CDR3 nucleotide sequence: TGCGCCAGCAGCTTAAGCGGTTACTCCTACGAGCAGTTCTTC. It translates to CASSLSGYSYEQFF.

With regard to this clonotype: A much larger clone differs by one base, so this may be a read error. V gene TRBV20-1 combines with J gene TRBJ1-5; tentatively, D is TRBD1 (5 bases). The CDR3 runs to 17 residues. Per germline, CDR1 DFQATT and CDR2 SNEGSKA (reference sequence). The CDR3 nucleotides read TGCAATGCGGCAGTGGGACCGGGGGAGTCGGGAAATCAGCCCCAGCATTTT. This gives the protein CNAAVGPGESGNQPQHF.

The genes are TRBV27 and TRBJ2-7, with a tentative D call TRBD2 (5 bases). Trimming removed 2 bases at V and 3 bases at J, with 14 bases between. Per the germline V gene, CDR1 is MNHEY and CDR2 is SMNVEV (reference sequence). CDR3 length equals 15 residues. CDR3: CASSLRGRSYYEQYF. The DNA of the CDR3 is TGTGCCAGCAGTTTACGGGGTCGTTCGTACTACGAGCAGTACTTC.

The chain carries TRBV7-2 and TRBJ2-2, with 16 bases identical to TRBD2. Germline V gene lookup returns CDR1 SGHTA and CDR2 FQGNSA. CDR3 length: 18 amino acids. The ends lost 2 bases at V and 7 bases at J; junction bases unmatched: 7. In nucleotides, the CDR3 is TGTGCCAGCAGCTTATGGTCCGGGACTAGCGGGAGGGGCGGGGAGCTGTTTTTT. This translates into CASSLWSGTSGRGGELFF.

The chain has TRBV20-1 and TRBJ1-4; D is undetermined. Germline V gives CDR1 DFQATT, CDR2 SNEGSKA (reference sequence). V shed 7 bases and J shed 3 bases, with 9 bases lying between them. The CDR3 runs 12 residues. The CDR3 DNA reads as TGCAGTGGGACGTTAGCTAATGAAAAACTGTTTTTT. It yields the protein CSGTLANEKLFF.

The chain joins TRBV3-1 to TRBJ2-4; 8 bases agree with TRBD1. Germline CDR1 reads LGHDT; CDR2 reads YNNKEL (reference sequence). The CDR3 is 14 amino acids. Trimming at V came to 2 bases and at J to 8 bases, leaving 5 bases not matched to a gene. CDR3 protein: CASSQIQGGDIQYF. CDR3 nucleotides: TGTGCCAGCAGCCAAATACAGGGGGGAGACATTCAGTACTTC. Full variable domain (rest looked up from reference TRBV3-1 and TRBJ2-4): DTAVSQTPKYLVTQMGNDKSIKCEQNLGHDTMYWYKQDSKKFLKIMFSYNNKELIINETVPNRFSPKSPDKAHLNLHINSLELGDSAVYFCASSQIQGGDIQYFGAGTRLSVL.

The chain has TRBV20-1 and TRBJ1-1, with D perhaps TRBD1 (6 bases). V dropped 7 bases and J dropped 3 bases, with 12 bases sitting between them. This CDR3 region has 12 residues. Germline V lookup: CDR1 DFQATT, CDR2 SNEGSKA (reference sequence). The CDR3 DNA reads TGCAGTGTCCAGGGGTTGCACACTGAAGCTTTCTTT. Amino acids: CSVQGLHTEAFF.

The chain carries TRBV4-1 and TRBJ2-7; the D is unclear. The V gene's germline CDR1 is MGHRA and CDR2 YSYEKL. The CDR3 has 14 amino acids. Trimming removed 1 base at V and 5 bases at J, with 12 bases between. The CDR3 spells CASSQVVSPHEQYF. The CDR3 coding sequence is TGCGCCAGCAGCCAAGTGGTTAGCCCCCACGAGCAGTACTTC.

This clonotype was observed a handful of times. The chain carries TRBV11-2 and TRBJ2-1; maybe TRBD1 (5 bases). CDR3 length equals 16 residues. Germline CDR1 and CDR2: SGHAT and FQNNGV. Deletions cut 3 bases from V and 1 base from J, with 13 bases between. The CDR3 sequence: CASSLKGPGSYNEQFF. Here the CDR3 DNA reads TGTGCCAGCAGCTTGAAGGGGCCCGGGTCCTACAATGAGCAGTTCTTC.

The genes are TRBV3-1 and TRBJ2-7; either TRBD1 or TRBD2 may fit D (6 bases each). With 0 bases removed from V and 1 base from J, the gap between germline ends came to 10 bases. The CDR3 runs to 15 residues. The germline V gene encodes CDR1 LGHDT and CDR2 YNNKEL (reference sequence). The CDR3 reads CASSQEWGASYEQYF. The CDR3 DNA reads TGTGCCAGCAGCCAAGAGTGGGGGGCGTCCTACGAGCAGTACTTC.

The chain has TRBV9 and TRBJ2-5, with TRBD1 as a possible D gene (5 bases). The end of the DNA aligns better with TRBJ2-7, so the J call may be wrong. Germline CDR1 reads SGDLS; CDR2 reads YYNGEE. The CDR3 is 12 residues long. The CDR3 protein is CASSVVRDEQYF. The CDR3 coding sequence is TGTGCCAGCAGCGTAGTCAGGGACGAGCAGTACTTC.

The V call is TRBV25-1, the J call TRBJ1-6; 7 nucleotides match TRBD1. Germline V gives CDR1 MGHDK, CDR2 SYGVNS. Trimming took 10 bases from V and 10 from J; bases not matched to a gene: 7. CDR3 size: 12 residues. The CDR3 here is CATATGNSPLHF. The CDR3 bases are TGTGCCACCGCGACAGGGAACTCACCCCTCCACTTT.

The chain employs TRBV28 and TRBJ2-1; 7 bases are shared with TRBD2. Germline V gene sequence: CDR1 MDHEN, CDR2 SYDVKM. The CDR3 is 13 amino acids. The V and J ends lost 5 bases and 9 bases, in that order; junction bases with no gene match: 7. This CDR3 is CASSGRGVPEQFF. CDR3 coding DNA: TGTGCCAGCAGTGGACGGGGGGTTCCTGAGCAGTTCTTC.

The chain couples TRBV12-3 or TRBV12-4 to TRBJ2-4; a possible D gene is TRBD2 (6 bases). The last part of the DNA fits TRBJ2-7 better; the J call may be wrong. This CDR3 comprises 12 residues. The CDR3 loop reads CASSPEGNEQYF. The CDR3 nucleotides are TGTGCCAGCAGCCCGGAGGGCAACGAGCAGTACTTC.

J is TRBJ1-2 and V is TRBV7-9, with a possible D match to TRBD1 (5 bases). V lost 1 base, J lost 4 bases, and 16 bases lay in between. The CDR3 length is 16 residues. Germline V lookup: CDR1 SEHNR, CDR2 FQNEAQ (reference sequence). The CDR3 bases are TGTGCCAGCAGCTTAGGACCCGGGACCGTCCTCTATGGCTACACCTTC. The encoded protein is CASSLGPGTVLYGYTF.

The gene calls are TRBV11-2 and TRBJ2-1, with D possibly being TRBD1 or TRBD2 (6 bases each). The V and J ends lost 5 bases and 2 bases respectively, with 16 bases between them. Germline assignment: CDR1 SGHAT and CDR2 FQNNGV. The CDR3 sequence is 16 residues long. The CDR3 spells CASSRPEGGPYNEQFF. CDR3 bases: TGTGCCAGCAGCCGACCCGAGGGGGGACCCTACAATGAGCAGTTCTTC.

CDR3 nucleotide sequence: TGTGCCAGCAATATAAGGACTAGCGGGGGTTCAAATGAGCAGTTCTTC. Protein: CASNIRTSGGSNEQFF. The gene calls are TRBV6-5 and TRBJ2-1, with 13 bases that match TRBD2. V was clipped by 7 bases and J by 7 bases; unmatched bases: 10. This CDR3 has 16 amino acids. The germline V gene has CDR1 MNHEY and CDR2 SVGAGI.

V is TRBV2 and J is TRBJ2-1, with TRBD2 matching 9 bases. Germline V gives CDR1 SNHLY, CDR2 FYNNEI. The length of the CDR3 is 12 residues. V trimming: 4 bases; J trimming: 10 bases; junction bases outside the gene matches: 2. CDR3 DNA: TGTGCCAGCAGTGTCGCGGGAGGGGAGCAGTTCTTC. Translating it yields CASSVAGGEQFF.

Concerning this clonotype itself: The germline gene is not matched at one end of the junction; a read error may be the cause. This chain links TRBV10-2 with TRBJ2-7, with 9 positions matching TRBD2. The CDR3 extends over 14 amino acids. Per the germline V gene, CDR1 is WSHSY and CDR2 is SAAADI. This CDR3 reads CASSPGTSTYGQYF. CDR3 coding DNA: TGCGCCAGCAGTCCCGGGACTAGCACCTACGGGCAGTACTTC.

This chain uses TRBV29-1 with TRBJ1-2; D gene uncertain. The CDR3 spans 12 residues. The V gene lost 4 bases and the J gene lost 5 bases, with 11 bases spanning the gap. CDR1 is SQVTM, CDR2 ANQGSEA, per germline. The CDR3 spells CSVGANNYGYTF. The CDR3 coding sequence is TGCAGCGTTGGCGCCAACAATTATGGCTACACCTTC.

This clonotype has just a few counts. J is TRBJ2-4 and V is TRBV27; 9 nucleotides match TRBD1. Germline V gene sequence: CDR1 MNHEY, CDR2 SMNVEV (reference sequence). V dropped 6 bases and J dropped 2; count of bases not matched to a gene: 5. This CDR3 has 15 amino acids. The CDR3 is CASRLTGGTKNIQYF. CDR3 DNA sequence: TGTGCCAGCAGACTGACAGGGGGGACCAAAAACATTCAGTACTTC.